The 8 T cell receptor beta chains below come from one sample, sequenced in a study of T cell repertoires in cytomegalovirus infection. Each CDR3 protein gets one entry after TCRdb re-called the reads with MiXCR. The sample records around 530,000 distinct CDR3 sequences, about 15% being singletons. Sample: CD8+ T cells from PBMCs. The receptors derive from a human donor in good health (CMV status not recorded). Some clones in this sample may be carry-over from other donors' samples.

This clonotype was recorded many times. The gene calls are TRBV7-9 and TRBJ1-1; the match to TRBD1 covers 7 bases. The CDR3 runs 15 residues. CDR1 is SEHNR, CDR2 FQNEAQ, per germline (reference sequence). V was clipped by 0 bases and J by 7 bases; unmatched bases: 8. CDR3 nucleotide sequence: TGTGCCAGCAGCTTAGCGCCTGGCAGGGGGAGTGAAGCTTTCTTT. This gives the protein CASSLAPGRGSEAFF.

This clonotype came up a few times. V gene TRBV19 combines with J gene TRBJ1-1; no clear D gene. V dropped 4 bases and J dropped 1 base, with 7 bases sitting between them. The CDR3 contains 13 residues. Germline V gene data show CDR1 as LNHDA and CDR2 as SQIVND (reference sequence). This chain's CDR3 is CASSTYKNTEAFF. The CDR3 nucleotides are TGTGCCAGTAGTACCTACAAGAACACTGAAGCTTTCTTT.

The sample holds a few counts of this clonotype. The J gene is TRBJ2-3, the V gene TRBV15, with D perhaps TRBD2 (6 bases). Between the trimmed V and J ends, which lost 1 base and 2 bases, there was a span of 10 bases. Germline CDR1 LNHNV, CDR2 YYDKDF (reference sequence). The CDR3 contains 15 residues. CDR3 sequence: CATSRGGTSTDTQYF. CDR3 DNA: TGTGCCACCAGCAGAGGGGGGACTTCCACAGATACGCAGTATTTT. The full variable domain, its missing parts supplied by reference TRBV15 and TRBJ2-3, is DAMVIQNPRYQVTQFGKPVTLSCSQTLNHNVMYWYQQKSSQAPKLLFHYYDKDFNNEADTPDNFQSRRPNTSFCFLDIRSPGLGDTAMYLCATSRGGTSTDTQYFGPGTRLTVL.

This clonotype was found a few times. The rearrangement joins TRBV7-9 to TRBJ2-1; the D is unclear. Trimming pared 5 bases from V and 4 bases from J, leaving 12 bases between. The CDR3 covers 14 residues. Germline V gene data show CDR1 as SEHNR and CDR2 as FQNEAQ (reference sequence). The CDR3 DNA sequence: TGTGCCAGCAGCCCTAAGACTCGTTACAATGAGCAGTTCTTC. Its protein product is CASSPKTRYNEQFF. Supplemented by reference TRBV7-9 and TRBJ2-1, the full variable domain reads DTGVSQNPRHKITKRGQNVTFRCDPISEHNRLYWYRQTLGQGPEFLTYFQNEAQLEKSRLLSDRFSAERPKGSFSTLEIQRTEQGDSAMYLCASSPKTRYNEQFFGPGTRLTVL.

This clonotype was seen repeatedly, ten times or more. V and J are TRBV28 and TRBJ1-1; D not resolved. Germline CDR1 reads MDHEN; CDR2 reads SYDVKM. The V end was cut by 8 bases, the J end by 1 base, with 5 bases between. The CDR3 covers 11 residues. The DNA for the CDR3 is TGTGCCAGCGCAGGGAACACTGAAGCTTTCTTT. It translates to CASAGNTEAFF.

This clonotype has just a few counts. The rearrangement links TRBV13 to TRBJ1-1; TRBD1 agrees at 12 bases. J lost 8 bases, V lost 7 bases, and 11 bases had no gene match. This CDR3 is built from 15 residues. The germline gives CDR1 PRHDT, CDR2 FYEKMQ (reference sequence). The chain's CDR3 is CASTMGQGARKEAFF. The CDR3 region has the DNA TGTGCCAGCACCATGGGACAGGGGGCCCGGAAGGAAGCTTTCTTT.

The chain recombines TRBV4-1 with TRBJ1-6, with D maybe TRBD1 (5 bases). The V gene lost 3 bases and the J gene lost 9 bases, with 18 bases spanning the gap. Looked up from germline, CDR1 is MGHRA and CDR2 is YSYEKL. The CDR3 consists of 16 residues. The CDR3 DNA is TGCGCCAGCAGCCACCAACAGGTGAATCACGGTTCACCCCTCCACTTT. Translating gives CASSHQQVNHGSPLHF.

J is TRBJ2-2 and V is TRBV6-5; no clear D. The CDR3 is 16 residues long. Germline assignment: CDR1 MNHEY and CDR2 SVGAGI. The V and J ends lost 4 bases and 3 bases respectively, with 15 bases between them. In DNA form, the CDR3 reads TGTGCCAGCAGTTCCCGGCCCGGTAAAGACACCGGGGAGCTGTTTTTT. This codes for CASSSRPGKDTGELFF.